The present entry profiles one TCR beta chain with its context. This sample stems from a study of OX40 agonist ivuxolimab in advanced cancers. Study-level background: Ivuxolimab, an agonistic anti-OX40 (CD134) antibody, was given to patients. One patient with hepatocellular carcinoma and two with cutaneous melanoma, three in all, had partial responses. Patients received intravenous ivuxolimab every 2 weeks at 0.01 to 10 mg/kg.

The CDR3 runs 14 residues. The germline V gene encodes CDR1 SEHNR and CDR2 FQNEAQ (reference sequence). V lost 6 bases to trimming and J lost 0 bases, with 12 bases between them. Generated by immunoSEQ multiplex PCR, the TCRdb table keeps only in-frame clones and is missing some. The repertoire consists of under 90,000 clones, with over 85% occurring once and the leading ten covering less than 3%. The sequence was obtained from an adult with an advanced solid tumor such as melanoma, head and neck, liver or kidney cancer. Sequences were derived from CD4+ or CD8+ T cells sorted from blood, sampled in a trial of the OX40 agonist ivuxolimab. J is TRBJ2-7 and V is TRBV7-9; D is possibly TRBD2 (6 bases). The CDR3 nucleotides are TGTGCCAGCAGGCCCCTGGAGGGCTCCTACGAGCAGTACTTC. Translation gives CASRPLEGSYEQYF.